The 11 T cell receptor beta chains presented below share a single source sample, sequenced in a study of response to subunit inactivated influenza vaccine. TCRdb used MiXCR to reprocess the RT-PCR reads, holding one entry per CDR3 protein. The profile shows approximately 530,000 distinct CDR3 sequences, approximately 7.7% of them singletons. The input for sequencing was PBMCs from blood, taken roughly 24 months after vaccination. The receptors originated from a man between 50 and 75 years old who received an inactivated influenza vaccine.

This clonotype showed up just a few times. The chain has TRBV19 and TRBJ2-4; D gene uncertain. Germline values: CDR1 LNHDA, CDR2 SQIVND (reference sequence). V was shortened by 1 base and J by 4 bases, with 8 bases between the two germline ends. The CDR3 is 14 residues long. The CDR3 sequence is CASSIGGSKNIQYF. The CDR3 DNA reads TGTGCCAGTAGTATAGGTGGCAGTAAAAACATTCAGTACTTC.

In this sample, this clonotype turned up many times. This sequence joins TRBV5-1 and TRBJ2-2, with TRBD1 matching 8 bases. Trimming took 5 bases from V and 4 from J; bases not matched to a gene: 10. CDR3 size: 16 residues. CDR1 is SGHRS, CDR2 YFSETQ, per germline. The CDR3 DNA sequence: TGCGCCAGCAGAAAATCCGGGACAGGAGGCACCGGGGAGCTGTTTTTT. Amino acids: CASRKSGTGGTGELFF.

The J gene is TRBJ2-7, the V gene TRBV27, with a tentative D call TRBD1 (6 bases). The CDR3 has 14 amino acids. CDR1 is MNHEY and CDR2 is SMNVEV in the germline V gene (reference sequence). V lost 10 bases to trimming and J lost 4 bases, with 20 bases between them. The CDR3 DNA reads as TGTGCCACCGCTAAACAGGGCGTCGGATACGAGCAGTACTTC. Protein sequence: CATAKQGVGYEQYF.

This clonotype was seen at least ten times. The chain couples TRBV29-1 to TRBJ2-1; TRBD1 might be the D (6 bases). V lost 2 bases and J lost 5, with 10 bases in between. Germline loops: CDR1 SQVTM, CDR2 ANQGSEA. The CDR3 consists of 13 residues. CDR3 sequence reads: CSVESGGHNEQFF. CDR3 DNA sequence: TGCAGCGTTGAATCTGGGGGCCACAATGAGCAGTTCTTC.

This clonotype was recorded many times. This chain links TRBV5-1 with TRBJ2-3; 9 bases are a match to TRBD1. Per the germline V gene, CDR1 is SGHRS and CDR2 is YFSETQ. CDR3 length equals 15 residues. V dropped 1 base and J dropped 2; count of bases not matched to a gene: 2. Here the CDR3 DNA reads TGCGCCAGCAGCTTGACAGGGGGCCTCACAGATACGCAGTATTTT. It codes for CASSLTGGLTDTQYF.

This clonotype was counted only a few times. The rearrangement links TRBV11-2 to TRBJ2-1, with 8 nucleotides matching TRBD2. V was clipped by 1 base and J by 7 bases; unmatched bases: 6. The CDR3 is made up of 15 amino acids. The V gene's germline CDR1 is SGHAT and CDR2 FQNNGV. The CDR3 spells CASSLAGGRGNEQFF. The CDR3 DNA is TGTGCCAGCAGCTTAGCGGGGGGGCGGGGTAATGAGCAGTTCTTC. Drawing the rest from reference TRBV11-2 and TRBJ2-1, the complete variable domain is EAGVAQSPRYKIIEKRQSVAFWCNPISGHATLYWYQQILGQGPKLLIQFQNNGVVDDSQLPKDRFSAERLKGVDSTLKIQPAKLEDSAVYLCASSLAGGRGNEQFFGPGTRLTVL.

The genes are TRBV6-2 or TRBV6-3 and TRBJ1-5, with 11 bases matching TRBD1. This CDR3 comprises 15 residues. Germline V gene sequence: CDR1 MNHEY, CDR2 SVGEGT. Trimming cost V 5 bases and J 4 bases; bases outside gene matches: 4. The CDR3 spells CASSARDRGNQPQHF. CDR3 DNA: TGTGCCAGCAGTGCCCGGGACAGGGGGAATCAGCCCCAGCATTTT.

The chain's CDR3 is CASSPPNSGRSYNEQFF. CDR3 sequence (DNA): TGTGCCAGCTCACCACCGAATAGCGGGAGATCCTACAATGAGCAGTTCTTC. V usage is TRBV18 and J usage is TRBJ2-1, with 9 nucleotides matching TRBD2. Germline values: CDR1 KGHSH, CDR2 LQKENI. Germline trimming cut 0 bases from V and 1 base from J; bases unmatched to any gene: 4. CDR3 size: 17 residues.

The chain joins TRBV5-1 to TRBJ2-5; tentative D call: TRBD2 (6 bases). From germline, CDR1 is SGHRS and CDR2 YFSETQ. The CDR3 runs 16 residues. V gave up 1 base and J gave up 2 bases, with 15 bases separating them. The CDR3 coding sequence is TGCGCCAGCAGCTTGATGGGGAGGACGGTGCAAGAGACCCAGTACTTC. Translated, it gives CASSLMGRTVQETQYF.

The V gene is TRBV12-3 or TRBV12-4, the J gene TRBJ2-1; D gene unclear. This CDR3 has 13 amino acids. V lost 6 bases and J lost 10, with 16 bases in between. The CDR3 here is CASRRGTVREQFF. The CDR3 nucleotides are TGTGCCAGCAGGCGAGGCACGGTAAGAGAGCAGTTCTTC.

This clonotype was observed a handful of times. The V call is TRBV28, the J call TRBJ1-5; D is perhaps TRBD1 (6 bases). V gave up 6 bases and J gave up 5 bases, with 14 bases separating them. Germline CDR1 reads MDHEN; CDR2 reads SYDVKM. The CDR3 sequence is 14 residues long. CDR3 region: CASSQPPGDQPQHF. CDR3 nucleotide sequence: TGTGCCAGCAGCCAACCCCCAGGGGATCAGCCCCAGCATTTT.